Listed below are T cell receptor beta chains from one sample, sequenced in a study of control samples from healthy donors and cancer patients. Measured with immunoSEQ multiplex PCR; TCRdb has only the in-frame clones, and not every one. Its listing shows 150,000 to 200,000 clones. The sequenced sample consisted of blood. Receptor source: a woman aged 25 to 39 in good health. Both conserved end residues are part of each CDR3. D genes are given only for firm matches.

d_gene	v_gene	j_gene	CDR3aa	CDR3nt
TRBD1	TRBV5-6	TRBJ2-5	CASSGQGRVVETQYF	TGTGCCAGCAGCGGACAGGGTCGGGTAGTAGAGACCCAGTACTTC
NA	TRBV10-3	TRBJ1-4	CAARGATNEKLFF	TGTGCCGCCCGGGGGGCAACTAATGAAAAACTGTTTTTT
TRBD1	TRBV15	TRBJ1-4	CATSRGPGQGLNEKLFF	TGTGCCACCAGCAGGGGGCCCGGACAGGGCCTTAATGAAAAACTGTTTTTT
TRBD1	TRBV19	TRBJ2-7	CASRDRGRQYF	TGTGCCAGTAGAGACAGGGGGCGGCAGTACTTC
NA	TRBV7-2	TRBJ1-5	CASSSGRTNQPQHF	TGTGCCAGCAGCTCCGGAAGAACTAATCAGCCCCAGCATTTT
TRBD1	TRBV3-1/TRBV3-2	TRBJ1-1	CASSQRQGASAFF	TGTGCCAGCAGCCAACGACAGGGGGCTTCTGCTTTCTTT
NA	TRBV18	TRBJ1-1	CASSPAQRNTEAFF	TGTGCCAGCTCACCAGCCCAGCGGAACACTGAAGCTTTCTTT
TRBD1	TRBV4-2	TRBJ1-3	CASSSILRGPSSGNTIYF	TGTGCCAGCAGCTCGATCCTCAGGGGGCCTAGCTCTGGAAACACCATATATTTT
NA	TRBV13	TRBJ2-1	CASSRDFGTLSYNEQFF	TGTGCCAGCAGCCGCGACTTCGGGACTCTCTCCTACAATGAGCAGTTCTTC
TRBD2	TRBV3-1/TRBV3-2	TRBJ2-1	CASRLSGAVGEQFF	TGTGCCAGCAGGCTTAGCGGGGCAGTCGGTGAGCAGTTCTTC
TRBD1	TRBV24-1	TRBJ1-2	CATSDRAMGGYTF	TGTGCCACCAGCGACAGGGCTATGGGGGGCTACACCTTC
TRBD2	TRBV4-2	TRBJ2-2	CASSLWTSGDLNTGELFF	TGTGCCAGCAGCCTCTGGACTAGCGGGGACTTGAACACCGGGGAGCTGTTTTTT
TRBD1	TRBV3-1/TRBV3-2	TRBJ1-3	CASSQDQGAGNTIYF	TGTGCCAGCAGCCAAGACCAGGGGGCTGGAAACACCATATATTTT
NA	TRBV12-3/TRBV12-4	TRBJ2-2	CASSRAGELFF	TGTGCCAGCAGTCGAGCCGGGGAGCTGTTTTTT
NA	TRBV5-8	TRBJ2-3	CASSSFFSDTQYF	TGTGCCAGCAGCTCCTTCTTTTCGGATACGCAGTATTTT
NA	TRBV4-1	TRBJ1-4	CASSNAPPYRAGLANEKLFF	TGCGCCAGCAGCAACGCGCCTCCTTACAGGGCTGGGTTAGCTAATGAAAAACTGTTTTTT
NA	TRBV19	TRBJ2-5	CASSISGGRETQYF	TGTGCCAGTAGTATATCAGGGGGGCGAGAGACCCAGTACTTC
TRBD1	TRBV19	TRBJ2-7	CASSIGTGYSYEQYF	TGTGCCAGTAGTATAGGGACAGGTTACTCCTACGAGCAGTACTTC
TRBD2	TRBV4-2	TRBJ2-5	CASSPPGTNQETQYF	TGTGCCAGCAGCCCCCCCGGGACTAACCAAGAGACCCAGTACTTC
TRBD1	TRBV12-3/TRBV12-4	TRBJ1-2	CASSGTGGGYTF	TGTGCCAGCAGTGGGACAGGGGGCGGCTACACCTTC
NA	TRBV12-3/TRBV12-4	TRBJ1-2	CASSPRVSYGYTF	TGTGCCAGCAGTCCCAGGGTCTCCTATGGCTACACCTTC
NA	TRBV27	TRBJ2-7	CASSLSLISYEQYF	TGTGCCAGCAGTTTATCCTTAATCTCCTACGAGCAGTACTTC
NA	TRBV15	TRBJ1-6	CATSRVQGTPLHF	TGTGCCACCAGCAGAGTCCAAGGAACTCCCCTCCACTTT
TRBD1	TRBV4-1	TRBJ2-5	CASSQVVISGGGGETQYF	TGCGCCAGCAGCCAAGTTGTGATCTCAGGGGGCGGAGGAGAGACCCAGTACTTC
NA	TRBV6-6	TRBJ2-7	CASSGYRENYEQYF	TGTGCCAGCAGTGGATACAGGGAGAACTACGAGCAGTACTTC
TRBD1	TRBV5-1	TRBJ1-1	CASSGDRGKMNTEAFF	TGCGCCAGCAGCGGGGACAGGGGAAAAATGAACACTGAAGCTTTCTTT
NA	TRBV11-2	TRBJ1-1	CASSYRTGMNTEAFF	TGTGCCAGCAGCTACCGGACCGGAATGAACACTGAAGCTTTCTTT
TRBD1	TRBV29-1	TRBJ2-2	CSVRGQGASGELFF	TGCAGCGTGAGGGGACAGGGGGCCTCCGGGGAGCTGTTTTTT
NA	TRBV6-5	TRBJ2-3	CASRISRVTDTQYF	TGTGCCAGCAGGATCAGTAGAGTCACAGATACGCAGTATTTT
TRBD2	TRBV28	TRBJ2-7	CASSLVRLAGGREQYF	TGTGCCAGCAGTTTGGTTAGACTAGCGGGGGGGCGGGAGCAGTACTTC
TRBD1	TRBV19	TRBJ2-2	CASSTTGWTGELFF	TGTGCCAGTAGTACGACAGGGTGGACCGGGGAGCTGTTTTTT
NA	TRBV7-9	TRBJ2-7	CASRDTTYEQYF	TGTGCCAGCAGAGACACCACCTACGAGCAGTACTTC
NA	TRBV23-1	TRBJ1-5	CASSQSDSVEPNQPQHF	TGCGCCAGCAGTCAATCGGACAGTGTTGAGCCCAATCAGCCCCAGCATTTT
TRBD1	TRBV5-6	TRBJ2-7	CASSLAGQGASYEQYF	TGTGCCAGCAGCTTGGCCGGACAGGGGGCCTCCTACGAGCAGTACTTC
TRBD1	TRBV28	TRBJ1-6	CASSRTGNSPLHF	TGTGCCAGCAGCAGGACAGGGAATTCACCCCTCCACTTT